One sample yielded the 4 T cell receptor beta chains listed below, sequenced in a study of cytomegalovirus exposure and HLA in healthy donors. Here immunoSEQ multiplex PCR was the method, and the copy in TCRdb shows in-frame clones only, minus some. The table has under 75,000 clones, approximately 97% seen once. Sample: PBMCs. The receptor set was obtained from a woman younger than 30 in good health and CMV-seropositive.

The rearrangement uses TRBV6-1 and TRBJ2-6, with D uncertain. V was trimmed by 1 base and J by 0 bases, leaving 13 bases between them. The CDR3 has 18 residues. Germline CDR1 reads MNHNS; CDR2 reads SASEGT. Here the CDR3 DNA reads TGTGCCAGCAGTGAAGATCTGTCGAGTCGCTCTGGGGCCAACGTCCTGACTTTC. It codes for CASSEDLSSRSGANVLTF.

This clone was recorded once. The rearrangement links TRBV7-9 to TRBJ2-7; D uncertain. The CDR3 consists of 13 residues. The V end was cut by 1 base, the J end by 0 bases, with 4 bases between. CDR1 is SEHNR, CDR2 FQNEAQ, per germline (reference sequence). The CDR3 sequence is CASSLGASYEQYF. The CDR3 nucleotides read TGTGCCAGCAGCTTAGGAGCCTCCTACGAGCAGTACTTC.

The rearrangement joins TRBV30 to TRBJ1-1; D gene ambiguous. This CDR3 has 14 residues. Germline CDR1 reads GTSNPN; CDR2 reads SVGIG (reference sequence). The V end was cut by 3 bases, the J end by 0 bases, with 11 bases between. The CDR3 is CAWRFGQLNTEAFF. DNA for the CDR3: TGTGCCTGGAGGTTTGGGCAGCTGAACACTGAAGCTTTCTTT. Drawing the rest from reference TRBV30 and TRBJ1-1, the complete variable domain is SQTIHQWPATLVQPVGSPLSLECTVEGTSNPNLYWYRQAAGRGLQLLFYSVGIGQISSEVPQNLSASRPQDRQFILSSKKLLLSDSGFYLCAWRFGQLNTEAFFGQGTRLTVV.

The chain links TRBV2 to TRBJ2-1; maybe TRBD2 (6 bases). This CDR3 region has 15 residues. Trimming shortened V by 0 bases and J by 0 bases, and 6 bases separated the two germline ends. Germline CDR1 and CDR2: SNHLY and FYNNEI. The CDR3 bases are TGTGCCAGCAGTGAAGCGGGAGGCTCCTACAATGAGCAGTTCTTC. It encodes CASSEAGGSYNEQFF. Variable domain in full (rest from reference TRBV2 and TRBJ2-1): EPEVTQTPSHQVTQMGQEVILRCVPISNHLYFYWYRQILGQKVEFLVSFYNNEISEKSEIFDDQFSVERPDGSNFTLKIRSTKLEDSAMYFCASSEAGGSYNEQFFGPGTRLTVL.